This is a list of T cell receptor beta chains from one sample in a study of a mutant IDH1 vaccine in newly diagnosed glioma. Assay used: immunoSEQ multiplex PCR; TCRdb lists only in-frame clones, some missing. The profile shows 98,000 or so clones, 80% to 90% of them singletons. The sample consisted of PBMCs, taken from a glioma patient treated with radiotherapy, temozolomide or both. These receptors were collected from a woman aged 45-65 years with glioma. Each CDR3 is given with its conserved first and last residue. D genes are given only for firm matches. Clone size is given for some rows only: seen once, a few or many times, or a class if the clone is expanded.

d_gene: .
abundance: once
v_gene: TRBV5-4
j_gene: TRBJ2-3
CDR3aa: CASSWTGSDTQYF
CDR3nt: TGTGCCAGCAGCTGGACCGGGTCGGATACGCAGTATTTT

d_gene: TRBD1
abundance: .
v_gene: TRBV5-1
j_gene: TRBJ2-3
CDR3aa: CASSSRGQAHGADTQYF
CDR3nt: TGCGCCAGCAGCTCGAGGGGACAGGCACACGGGGCAGATACGCAGTATTTT

d_gene: .
abundance: .
v_gene: TRBV15
j_gene: TRBJ2-1
CDR3aa: CATSRDESGPSYNEQFF
CDR3nt: TGTGCCACCAGCAGAGATGAGTCGGGACCGTCCTACAATGAGCAGTTCTTC

d_gene: .
abundance: once
v_gene: TRBV11-2
j_gene: TRBJ2-2
CDR3aa: CASSLTPHGRANTGELFF
CDR3nt: TGTGCCAGCAGCCTAACCCCTCACGGGCGCGCGAACACCGGGGAGCTGTTTTTT

d_gene: TRBD1
abundance: few
v_gene: TRBV9
j_gene: TRBJ1-1
CDR3aa: CASSSLRTGKTEAFF
CDR3nt: TGTGCCAGCAGCTCCCTTCGGACAGGGAAGACTGAAGCTTTCTTT

d_gene: TRBD1
abundance: .
v_gene: TRBV9
j_gene: TRBJ1-2
CDR3aa: CASSVNRGNYGYTF
CDR3nt: TGTGCCAGCAGCGTCAACAGGGGGAACTATGGCTACACCTTC

d_gene: .
abundance: .
v_gene: TRBV9
j_gene: TRBJ2-1
CDR3aa: CASSVGELNEQFF
CDR3nt: TGTGCCAGCAGCGTAGGGGAGCTCAATGAGCAGTTCTTC

d_gene: .
abundance: .
v_gene: TRBV7-3
j_gene: TRBJ2-3
CDR3aa: CASSLTPGHAGRTDTQYF
CDR3nt: TGTGCCAGCAGCTTAACCCCCGGCCATGCGGGAAGGACAGATACGCAGTATTTT

d_gene: TRBD1
abundance: .
v_gene: TRBV27
j_gene: TRBJ2-7
CDR3aa: CASSRGQANYEQYF
CDR3nt: TGTGCCAGCAGTAGGGGACAGGCGAACTACGAGCAGTACTTC

d_gene: .
abundance: .
v_gene: TRBV7-9
j_gene: TRBJ2-1
CDR3aa: CASRGGTSYNEQFF
CDR3nt: TGTGCCAGCAGGGGTGGGACTTCCTACAATGAGCAGTTCTTC

d_gene: .
abundance: .
v_gene: TRBV29-1
j_gene: TRBJ1-2
CDR3aa: CSVEGLNYGYTF
CDR3nt: TGCAGCGTTGAAGGCCTTAACTATGGCTACACCTTC

d_gene: .
abundance: .
v_gene: TRBV10-1
j_gene: TRBJ2-3
CDR3aa: CARGERAPDTQYF
CDR3nt: TGCGCCAGGGGGGAAAGGGCCCCAGATACGCAGTATTTT

d_gene: TRBD1
abundance: .
v_gene: TRBV10-3
j_gene: TRBJ2-2
CDR3aa: CAISGTGGTGELFF
CDR3nt: TGTGCCATCAGTGGGACAGGGGGCACCGGGGAGCTGTTTTTT

d_gene: TRBD1
abundance: .
v_gene: TRBV5-5
j_gene: TRBJ2-1
CDR3aa: CASSSWGQGVNEQFF
CDR3nt: TGTGCCAGCAGCTCCTGGGGACAGGGGGTAAATGAGCAGTTCTTC

d_gene: .
abundance: .
v_gene: TRBV5-1
j_gene: TRBJ2-1
CDR3aa: CASSPDLISSSYNEQFF
CDR3nt: TGCGCCAGCAGCCCTGACCTAATATCCAGCTCCTACAATGAGCAGTTCTTC

d_gene: TRBD2
abundance: few
v_gene: TRBV11-2
j_gene: TRBJ2-7
CDR3aa: CASSLGSAGDYEQYF
CDR3nt: TGTGCCAGCAGCTTAGGGTCGGCGGGGGATTACGAGCAGTACTTC

d_gene: .
abundance: .
v_gene: TRBV10-3
j_gene: TRBJ2-5
CDR3aa: CAITPGGGQETQYF
CDR3nt: TGTGCCATCACCCCAGGGGGAGGCCAAGAGACCCAGTACTTC

d_gene: TRBD2
abundance: .
v_gene: TRBV5-4
j_gene: TRBJ2-3
CDR3aa: CASSPTSFSSTDTQYF
CDR3nt: TGTGCCAGCAGCCCGACTAGCTTTTCGAGCACAGATACGCAGTATTTT

d_gene: .
abundance: .
v_gene: TRBV7-8
j_gene: TRBJ2-1
CDR3aa: CASSAAIGAGDEQFF
CDR3nt: TGTGCCAGCAGCGCAGCCATAGGGGCTGGGGATGAGCAGTTCTTC

d_gene: TRBD2
abundance: .
v_gene: TRBV29-1
j_gene: TRBJ2-1
CDR3aa: CSAGTSGIEQFF
CDR3nt: TGCAGCGCTGGGACTAGCGGGATTGAGCAGTTCTTC

d_gene: .
abundance: .
v_gene: TRBV2
j_gene: TRBJ1-5
CDR3aa: CASGYSAWDQPQHF
CDR3nt: TGTGCCAGCGGTTATTCGGCCTGGGATCAGCCCCAGCATTTT

d_gene: .
abundance: .
v_gene: TRBV19
j_gene: TRBJ1-5
CDR3aa: CASSPQGGQPQHF
CDR3nt: TGTGCCAGTAGTCCCCAGGGAGGTCAGCCCCAGCATTTT

d_gene: .
abundance: .
v_gene: TRBV28
j_gene: TRBJ2-7
CDR3aa: CASSPVSTHEQYF
CDR3nt: TGTGCCAGCAGTCCCGTTAGTACCCACGAGCAGTACTTC

d_gene: TRBD2
abundance: .
v_gene: TRBV11-2
j_gene: TRBJ2-1
CDR3aa: CASSPRGTSGRVSNEQFF
CDR3nt: TGTGCCAGCAGCCCCCGGGGGACTAGCGGGAGAGTGAGTAATGAGCAGTTCTTC

d_gene: TRBD1
abundance: .
v_gene: TRBV25-1
j_gene: TRBJ2-7
CDR3aa: CASSGDRGNYEQYF
CDR3nt: TGTGCCAGCAGCGGGGACAGGGGCAACTACGAGCAGTACTTC

d_gene: .
abundance: .
v_gene: TRBV28
j_gene: TRBJ1-2
CDR3aa: CASSSHGYTF
CDR3nt: TGTGCCAGCAGCTCACATGGCTACACCTTC

d_gene: .
abundance: .
v_gene: TRBV9
j_gene: TRBJ2-1
CDR3aa: CASSVNIVGTNYNEQFF
CDR3nt: TGTGCCAGCAGCGTAAACATTGTCGGGACGAACTACAATGAGCAGTTCTTC

d_gene: TRBD2
abundance: once
v_gene: TRBV5-1
j_gene: TRBJ2-5
CDR3aa: CASSQTSRNLNQETQYF
CDR3nt: TGCGCCAGCAGCCAGACTAGCAGAAACCTCAACCAAGAGACCCAGTACTTC

d_gene: .
abundance: .
v_gene: TRBV7-9
j_gene: TRBJ1-1
CDR3aa: CASSLAPRGANTEAFF
CDR3nt: TGTGCCAGCAGCTTAGCGCCTCGGGGTGCGAACACTGAAGCTTTCTTT

d_gene: .
abundance: .
v_gene: TRBV28
j_gene: TRBJ1-5
CDR3aa: CASSNSRGTSNQPQHF
CDR3nt: TGTGCCAGCAGCAATTCCAGGGGAACCTCCAATCAGCCCCAGCATTTT

d_gene: TRBD2
abundance: .
v_gene: TRBV28
j_gene: TRBJ2-3
CDR3aa: CASMKPGTSGRFSTDTQYF
CDR3nt: TGTGCCAGCATGAAGCCCGGGACTAGCGGGAGGTTCAGCACAGATACGCAGTATTTT

d_gene: .
abundance: .
v_gene: TRBV30
j_gene: TRBJ1-2
CDR3aa: CASTPGTQKLGGYTF
CDR3nt: TGTGCCTCAACCCCCGGGACACAAAAGTTGGGAGGCTACACCTTC

d_gene: TRBD1
abundance: .
v_gene: TRBV18
j_gene: TRBJ1-1
CDR3aa: CASSSRQGGNTEAFF
CDR3nt: TGTGCCAGCTCATCCCGACAGGGAGGGAACACTGAAGCTTTCTTT

d_gene: .
abundance: .
v_gene: TRBV21-1
j_gene: TRBJ2-1
CDR3aa: CASSKVDYNEQFF
CDR3nt: TGTGCCAGCAGCAAAGTCGACTACAATGAGCAGTTCTTC

d_gene: .
abundance: .
v_gene: TRBV9
j_gene: TRBJ2-3
CDR3aa: CASSTRTGRDTQYF
CDR3nt: TGTGCCAGCAGCACTCGGACCGGGAGAGATACGCAGTATTTT

d_gene: .
abundance: few
v_gene: TRBV5-1
j_gene: TRBJ2-7
CDR3aa: CASSAQEGPYEQYF
CDR3nt: TGCGCCAGCAGCGCACAGGAGGGACCCTACGAGCAGTACTTC

d_gene: .
abundance: .
v_gene: TRBV19
j_gene: TRBJ1-1
CDR3aa: CASTRIPNTEAFF
CDR3nt: TGTGCCAGTACCCGTATTCCGAACACTGAAGCTTTCTTT

d_gene: TRBD1
abundance: .
v_gene: TRBV29-1
j_gene: TRBJ1-2
CDR3aa: CSVLGQGLDGYTF
CDR3nt: TGCAGCGTCCTCGGACAGGGCTTGGATGGCTACACCTTC

d_gene: TRBD1
abundance: few
v_gene: TRBV4-1
j_gene: TRBJ1-1
CDR3aa: CASRPQGALKTEAFF
CDR3nt: TGCGCCAGCAGACCCCAGGGGGCGCTTAAGACTGAAGCTTTCTTT

d_gene: TRBD2
abundance: .
v_gene: TRBV12-5
j_gene: TRBJ2-7
CDR3aa: CPERGGYYEQYF
CDR3nt: TGTCCCGAGCGGGGGGGCTACTACGAGCAGTACTTC

d_gene: .
abundance: few
v_gene: TRBV25-1
j_gene: TRBJ1-1
CDR3aa: CASSGDRNTEAFF
CDR3nt: TGTGCCAGCAGTGGAGACAGGAACACTGAAGCTTTCTTT

d_gene: .
abundance: .
v_gene: TRBV7-8
j_gene: TRBJ2-7
CDR3aa: CASSKSGYYEQYF
CDR3nt: TGTGCCAGCAGCAAAAGCGGATACTACGAGCAGTACTTC